This T cell receptor beta chain was sequenced in a study of OX40 agonist ivuxolimab in advanced cancers. Findings and caveats of the study: CD8+ T cells were the subset that, on average, had more expanded clones than CD4+. Dosing at 0.1 to 3.0 mg/kg was accompanied by clonal expansion of CD4+ and CD8+ blood T cells by week 6. Specificity for antigen went undetermined in the expanded peripheral T cells.

Profiling relied on immunoSEQ multiplex PCR, and the TCRdb table lists in-frame clones only, not all of them. The repertoire has some 40,000 clones, about 89% of them found once; the top ten carry around 28%. With respect to this clone: Its antigen remains unknown.

Germline V CDR1 and CDR2: SGHAT, FQNNGV. CDR3 length equals 14 residues. V gave up 5 bases and J gave up 1 base, with 12 bases separating them. The clonotype comes from an adult with an advanced solid tumor such as melanoma, head and neck, liver or kidney cancer. The V and J genes are TRBV11-2 and TRBJ2-7; D could derive from TRBD1 or TRBD2 (5 bases each). The sequenced sample was CD4+ or CD8+ T cells sorted from blood, obtained in a trial of the OX40 agonist ivuxolimab. DNA for the CDR3: TGTGCCAGCAGCCCTGGGGGTCTTTCCTACGAGCAGTACTTC. This sequence encodes CASSPGGLSYEQYF.